This is a list of T cell receptor beta chains from one sample in a study of blood T cell repertoires in COVID-19. This table comes from immunoSEQ multiplex PCR, and its TCRdb copy is limited to in-frame clones, with some not included. The data show approximately 180,000 clones, around 85% seen once. The sample was peripheral blood. The receptors derive from a human donor with active or convalescent COVID-19. The donor label of this sample is uncertain. Each CDR3 is given with its conserved first and last residue. The D gene is left open where the match is weak. Only part of the rows carry a size: once, few, many, or a class if the clone is expanded.

CDR3nt: TGTGCCAGCAGTGGGACAGGCCTTGAGGCTTTCTTT; CDR3aa: CASSGTGLEAFF; d_gene: TRBD1; abundance: .; v_gene: TRBV12-3/TRBV12-4; j_gene: TRBJ1-1
CDR3nt: TGCGCCAGCAGCCCCGCACTCATCGGACTAGCGGGAAAAGAGACCCAGTACTTC; CDR3aa: CASSPALIGLAGKETQYF; d_gene: TRBD2; abundance: .; v_gene: TRBV4-1; j_gene: TRBJ2-5
CDR3nt: TGTGCCAGCAGCGGAAGGAGGATTGGGGAGACCCAGTACTTC; CDR3aa: CASSGRRIGETQYF; d_gene: .; abundance: .; v_gene: TRBV9; j_gene: TRBJ2-5
CDR3nt: TGTGCCTGGAGCACCTCCGTGTCCCAGGGCTACACCTTC; CDR3aa: CAWSTSVSQGYTF; d_gene: .; abundance: .; v_gene: TRBV30; j_gene: TRBJ1-2
CDR3nt: TGTGCCAGCAGCGGACGACTAGCGGGAAGGGATGAGCAGTTCTTC; CDR3aa: CASSGRLAGRDEQFF; d_gene: TRBD2; abundance: .; v_gene: TRBV7-8; j_gene: TRBJ2-1
CDR3nt: TGTGCCAGCAGCGCCGGGGACAGGAGGTACGAGCAGTACTTC; CDR3aa: CASSAGDRRYEQYF; d_gene: TRBD1; abundance: .; v_gene: TRBV9; j_gene: TRBJ2-7
CDR3nt: TGTGCCAGCAGCTTCCTCCGGACAGGGGGTGGCTACACCTTC; CDR3aa: CASSFLRTGGGYTF; d_gene: TRBD1; abundance: .; v_gene: TRBV7-2; j_gene: TRBJ1-2
CDR3nt: TGTGCCAGCAGCCCTGGACAGGGTTTAGTAAACATTCAGTACTTC; CDR3aa: CASSPGQGLVNIQYF; d_gene: TRBD1; abundance: .; v_gene: TRBV5-5; j_gene: TRBJ2-4
CDR3nt: TGTGCCAGCAGCCTCCAGGGATACAATCAGCCCCAGCATTTT; CDR3aa: CASSLQGYNQPQHF; d_gene: .; abundance: .; v_gene: TRBV7-2; j_gene: TRBJ1-5
CDR3nt: TGTGCCAGCAGCTTAATCCCTGGGGCGCAGTACTTC; CDR3aa: CASSLIPGAQYF; d_gene: .; abundance: .; v_gene: TRBV13; j_gene: TRBJ2-7
CDR3nt: TGTGCCAGCACGACTCCCACCTACGAGCAGTACTTC; CDR3aa: CASTTPTYEQYF; d_gene: .; abundance: .; v_gene: TRBV21-1; j_gene: TRBJ2-7
CDR3nt: TGTGCCTCGAGGACTAGCGGGGGGAGGCAGACCCAGTACTTC; CDR3aa: CASRTSGGRQTQYF; d_gene: TRBD2; abundance: .; v_gene: TRBV30; j_gene: TRBJ2-5
CDR3nt: TGTGCCAGCAGTCCAGAGGGGGGGAGTCCCTACGACGAGCAGTACTTC; CDR3aa: CASSPEGGSPYDEQYF; d_gene: .; abundance: .; v_gene: TRBV14; j_gene: TRBJ2-7
CDR3nt: TGTGCCAGTAGTTCTAGACAGGCCGGGGCCAACGTCCTGACTTTC; CDR3aa: CASSSRQAGANVLTF; d_gene: .; abundance: .; v_gene: TRBV19; j_gene: TRBJ2-6
CDR3nt: TGTGCCAGCAGCTCCTCCTTTGGGCCCGAGCAGTTCTTC; CDR3aa: CASSSSFGPEQFF; d_gene: .; abundance: .; v_gene: TRBV7-3; j_gene: TRBJ2-1
CDR3nt: TGTGCTAGCACCAGACTAGCGGGAGACGACACCGGGGAGCTGTTTTTT; CDR3aa: CASTRLAGDDTGELFF; d_gene: TRBD2; abundance: few; v_gene: TRBV7-7; j_gene: TRBJ2-2
CDR3nt: TGTGCCAGCATAGGTGACACGGACAGCGGAGCCAATGAGCAGTACTTC; CDR3aa: CASIGDTDSGANEQYF; d_gene: .; abundance: .; v_gene: TRBV2; j_gene: TRBJ2-7
CDR3nt: TGTGCCTCTGGAGGCGACCGCCCTTTCACTGAAGCTTTCTTT; CDR3aa: CASGGDRPFTEAFF; d_gene: .; abundance: few; v_gene: TRBV30; j_gene: TRBJ1-1
CDR3nt: TGTGCCAGCGGCTTACTCCCCGAGGATTCACCCCTCCACTTT; CDR3aa: CASGLLPEDSPLHF; d_gene: .; abundance: .; v_gene: TRBV27; j_gene: TRBJ1-6
CDR3nt: TGCGCCAGCAGCCTGGGGGGACAGGGAACCTACAATGAGCAGTTCTTC; CDR3aa: CASSLGGQGTYNEQFF; d_gene: TRBD1; abundance: .; v_gene: TRBV5-1; j_gene: TRBJ2-1
CDR3nt: TGTGCCAGCAGCTTGCGTGGTAGCGGGACCCGCTCCTACAATGAGCAGTTCTTC; CDR3aa: CASSLRGSGTRSYNEQFF; d_gene: TRBD2; abundance: few; v_gene: TRBV5-5; j_gene: TRBJ2-1
CDR3nt: TGCGCCAGCAGCTTCGGGAGGAGCTCCTACGAGCAGTACTTC; CDR3aa: CASSFGRSSYEQYF; d_gene: TRBD2; abundance: .; v_gene: TRBV5-1; j_gene: TRBJ2-7
CDR3nt: TGTGCCAGCAGCCAAGATAGTCGGAGTCAGGGCCTCCCCTACGAGCAGTACTTC; CDR3aa: CASSQDSRSQGLPYEQYF; d_gene: .; abundance: .; v_gene: TRBV4-2; j_gene: TRBJ2-7
CDR3nt: TGTGCCAGCAGGCGCAGACGGACAGAGAACACTGAAGCTTTCTTT; CDR3aa: CASRRRRTENTEAFF; d_gene: .; abundance: .; v_gene: TRBV6-6; j_gene: TRBJ1-1
CDR3nt: TGTGCCAGCAGTGAATTCAGACAGGGAGAGGACATTCAGTACTTC; CDR3aa: CASSEFRQGEDIQYF; d_gene: TRBD1; abundance: .; v_gene: TRBV25-1; j_gene: TRBJ2-4
CDR3nt: TGTGCCAGCAGCTCGACAGGATTAGATGGCTACACCTTC; CDR3aa: CASSSTGLDGYTF; d_gene: .; abundance: .; v_gene: TRBV11-1; j_gene: TRBJ1-2
CDR3nt: TGCAGTGCTAGTGATTCTTTCACAGATACGCAGTATTTT; CDR3aa: CSASDSFTDTQYF; d_gene: .; abundance: .; v_gene: TRBV20-1; j_gene: TRBJ2-3
CDR3nt: TGTGCCAGCTCCCCAGCGCCCCGGACAGGGGGGCAGCAGTACTTC; CDR3aa: CASSPAPRTGGQQYF; d_gene: TRBD1; abundance: .; v_gene: TRBV18; j_gene: TRBJ2-7
CDR3nt: TGCGCCAGCAGCGGGACCGGGACAGTCCACACTGAAGCTTTCTTT; CDR3aa: CASSGTGTVHTEAFF; d_gene: TRBD1; abundance: .; v_gene: TRBV5-1; j_gene: TRBJ1-1
CDR3nt: TGTGCCAGCTCTCCTTCTAGCACAGATACGCAGTATTTT; CDR3aa: CASSPSSTDTQYF; d_gene: .; abundance: .; v_gene: TRBV18; j_gene: TRBJ2-3
CDR3nt: TGTGCCAGTAGTGAAACTAGCGGGCTAACGTACAATGAGCAGTTCTTC; CDR3aa: CASSETSGLTYNEQFF; d_gene: TRBD2; abundance: .; v_gene: TRBV19; j_gene: TRBJ2-1
CDR3nt: TGTGCCAGCAAGGGACTGACCCTTGTCAATCAGCCCCAGCATTTT; CDR3aa: CASKGLTLVNQPQHF; d_gene: .; abundance: .; v_gene: TRBV6-5; j_gene: TRBJ1-5
CDR3nt: TGTGCCAGCAGCCCGCGACAGGGCCAAGAGACCCAGTACTTC; CDR3aa: CASSPRQGQETQYF; d_gene: TRBD1; abundance: once; v_gene: TRBV9; j_gene: TRBJ2-5
CDR3nt: TGTGCCAGTAGGGACAGCGCAACTAATGAAAAACTGTTTTTT; CDR3aa: CASRDSATNEKLFF; d_gene: .; abundance: .; v_gene: TRBV19; j_gene: TRBJ1-4
CDR3nt: TGTGCCAGTAGTTTCTCGAGGACAGGGAACACCGGGGAGCTGTTTTTT; CDR3aa: CASSFSRTGNTGELFF; d_gene: TRBD1; abundance: .; v_gene: TRBV19; j_gene: TRBJ2-2
CDR3nt: TGTGCCAGCAGACATGGGGCACCAACTAATGAAAAACTGTTTTTT; CDR3aa: CASRHGAPTNEKLFF; d_gene: .; abundance: .; v_gene: TRBV7-9; j_gene: TRBJ1-4
CDR3nt: TGTGCCACCAGTGATTGGGCAGGGGGCGGCGGCGGCTACACCTTC; CDR3aa: CATSDWAGGGGGYTF; d_gene: TRBD1; abundance: .; v_gene: TRBV24-1; j_gene: TRBJ1-2
CDR3nt: TGCGCCAGCAGCTTGGACTCCGAGGAGGGGAGGTATGGCTACACCTTC; CDR3aa: CASSLDSEEGRYGYTF; d_gene: .; abundance: .; v_gene: TRBV5-1; j_gene: TRBJ1-2
CDR3nt: TGTGCCAGCAGCTTCGGACAGAACACCGGGGAGCTGTTTTTT; CDR3aa: CASSFGQNTGELFF; d_gene: .; abundance: .; v_gene: TRBV11-1; j_gene: TRBJ2-2